Listed below are T cell receptor beta chains from one sample, sequenced in a study of T cells after yellow fever vaccination. TCRdb itself ran the 5' RACE reads through MiXCR, one entry per CDR3 protein. The sample lists fewer than 450,000 distinct CDR3 sequences, 3% to 4.5% occurring once. The material sequenced was PBMCs, taken 5 days after the yellow fever booster vaccination. The receptor source for this set is a man aged 18 to 29 who received the YFV17D yellow fever vaccine. Both conserved end residues are part of each CDR3. D genes are given only for firm matches. A clone size is listed for some rows: how often the clone was seen (once, few, many), or a class if it is expanded.

TRBV20-1,few,TRBJ2-7,-,CSARGNLSYEQYF,TGCAGTGCTAGGGGAAACCTCTCCTACGAGCAGTACTTC
TRBV5-6,-,TRBJ2-1,-,CASSSGENEQFF,TGTGCCAGCAGCTCGGGAGAAAATGAGCAGTTCTTC
TRBV5-5,many,TRBJ2-1,-,CASSFNSGAEQFF,TGTGCCAGCAGCTTTAACAGCGGCGCTGAGCAGTTCTTC
TRBV24-1,-,TRBJ2-3,-,CATSDVRSTDTQYF,TGTGCCACCAGTGATGTGAGGAGCACAGATACGCAGTATTTT
TRBV7-2,many,TRBJ2-1,TRBD2,CASRFGGGNEQFF,TGTGCCAGCAGATTCGGCGGGGGCAATGAGCAGTTCTTC
TRBV5-4,few,TRBJ2-1,TRBD2,CASSLGRGTGSGGYNEQFF,TGTGCCAGCAGCTTGGGTCGGGGAACCGGCAGCGGGGGGTACAATGAGCAGTTCTTC
TRBV4-3,many,TRBJ2-1,-,CASSQEIGLRDEQFF,TGCGCCAGCAGCCAAGAGATCGGCCTGAGGGATGAGCAGTTCTTC
TRBV12-3/TRBV12-4,few,TRBJ2-3,-,CASSFHTQYF,TGTGCCAGCAGTTTCCATACGCAGTATTTT
TRBV5-1,-,TRBJ2-5,TRBD1,CASTPDRDQETQYF,TGCGCCAGCACTCCCGACAGGGACCAAGAGACCCAGTACTTC
TRBV7-9,-,TRBJ2-1,-,CASSLGSGNEQFF,TGTGCCAGCAGCTTAGGTTCCGGGAATGAGCAGTTCTTC
TRBV6-5,few,TRBJ2-2,-,CASSYWGTDTGELFF,TGTGCCAGCAGTTACTGGGGCACGGACACCGGGGAGCTGTTTTTT
TRBV5-1,few,TRBJ1-4,-,CASSSKPQGTLYFGEKLFF,TGCGCCAGCAGCTCAAAACCCCAGGGGACCCTGTATTTCGGTGAAAAACTGTTTTTT
TRBV18,few,TRBJ1-3,-,CASSRGTGNTIYF,TGTGCCAGCTCACGGGGAACTGGAAACACCATATATTTT
TRBV27,many,TRBJ1-5,-,CASSSGTVTNQPQHF,TGTGCCAGCAGCTCTGGAACGGTAACCAATCAGCCCCAGCATTTT
TRBV29-1,many,TRBJ1-1,-,CSVYRVDTEAFF,TGCAGCGTTTACAGGGTGGACACTGAAGCTTTCTTT
TRBV5-1,many,TRBJ1-5,-,CASSLVAGANQPQHF,TGCGCCAGCAGCTTGGTGGCAGGGGCAAATCAGCCCCAGCATTTT
TRBV3-1,few,TRBJ1-3,TRBD1,CASSQTGSPGNTIYF,TGTGCCAGCAGCCAGACAGGGTCCCCTGGAAACACCATATATTTT
TRBV5-5,-,TRBJ1-1,-,CASSPDWEAFF,TGTGCCAGCAGCCCCGATTGGGAAGCTTTCTTT
TRBV29-1,few,TRBJ2-2,-,CSVEVGTSFGGELFF,TGCAGCGTTGAAGTGGGAACTAGCTTCGGCGGGGAGCTGTTTTTT
TRBV7-2,few,TRBJ2-5,-,CPSSLVVGGQETQYF,TGTCCCAGCAGCTTAGTGGTCGGGGGCCAAGAGACCCAGTACTTC
TRBV6-5,-,TRBJ1-2,-,CASSFRQESLYGYTF,TGTGCCAGCAGTTTTCGACAGGAGTCCCTTTATGGCTACACCTTC
TRBV19,-,TRBJ2-3,-,CASSISSKGLRTDTQYF,TGTGCCAGTAGTATATCTTCTAAGGGACTCCGCACAGATACGCAGTATTTT
TRBV18,few,TRBJ2-2,-,CASSHGLGTGELFF,TGTGCCAGCTCACATGGATTGGGCACCGGGGAGCTGTTTTTT
TRBV2,few,TRBJ1-2,TRBD1,CASSQTDRDYGYTF,TGTGCCAGCAGTCAGACGGACAGGGACTATGGCTACACCTTC
TRBV5-6,few,TRBJ1-1,TRBD1,CASSPLTGGRTEAFF,TGTGCCAGCAGCCCACTGACAGGGGGCAGGACTGAAGCTTTCTTT
TRBV7-2,-,TRBJ1-6,TRBD1,CASSLAFGTGYNSPLHF,TGTGCCAGCAGCTTAGCTTTCGGGACAGGGTATAATTCACCCCTCCACTTT
TRBV7-9,many,TRBJ2-1,TRBD2,CASSLASGGAYNEQFF,TGTGCCAGCAGCTTGGCTAGCGGGGGGGCCTACAATGAGCAGTTCTTC
TRBV6-5,many,TRBJ1-2,-,CASSGNNRVFNYGYTF,TGTGCCAGCAGTGGCAACAACAGGGTTTTTAACTATGGCTACACCTTC
TRBV29-1,-,TRBJ2-2,-,CSVDGRGNTGELFF,TGCAGCGTTGACGGCAGGGGGAACACCGGGGAGCTGTTTTTT
TRBV7-2,few,TRBJ1-2,TRBD1,CASSSADRSKGYTF,TGTGCCAGCAGCTCTGCGGACAGGTCGAAGGGCTACACCTTC
TRBV30,few,TRBJ1-2,-,CAWSPDFSHSVYTF,TGTGCCTGGAGTCCGGACTTCTCCCATTCTGTCTACACCTTC
TRBV19,-,TRBJ2-3,TRBD1,CASSIVDRGPDTQYF,TGTGCCAGTAGTATCGTCGACAGGGGGCCGGATACGCAGTATTTT
TRBV5-1,-,TRBJ1-1,-,CASGEVGGGTEAFF,TGCGCCAGCGGTGAAGTCGGGGGGGGCACTGAAGCTTTCTTT
TRBV7-2,many,TRBJ1-2,-,CASSYRDTYGYTF,TGTGCCAGCAGCTATAGGGACACCTATGGCTACACCTTC
TRBV5-1,few,TRBJ2-7,-,CASSPPRNYEQYF,TGCGCCAGCAGCCCTCCAAGAAACTACGAGCAGTACTTC
TRBV7-9,few,TRBJ1-1,-,CASGLLLGMGHTEAFF,TGTGCCAGCGGCCTCTTACTAGGGATGGGGCACACTGAAGCTTTCTTT
TRBV10-3,-,TRBJ2-1,TRBD2,CAISGDTKRGGGAEQFF,TGTGCCATCAGTGGGGACACGAAGCGGGGGGGAGGCGCTGAGCAGTTCTTC
TRBV2,few,TRBJ2-1,-,CASSERYLTPRGFF,TGTGCCAGCAGTGAGAGGTATTTGACTCCTCGGGGGTTCTTC
TRBV4-2,-,TRBJ2-3,TRBD2,CASSQVTAGAAGDTQYF,TGTGCCAGCAGCCAAGTAACAGCGGGGGCCGCGGGGGATACGCAGTATTTT
TRBV5-1,-,TRBJ1-5,-,CASSPDMQGQPQHF,TGCGCCAGCAGTCCTGACATGCAGGGCCAGCCCCAGCATTTT
TRBV5-6,many,TRBJ2-5,-,CASSRGTEETQYF,TGTGCCAGCAGCCGGGGAACGGAAGAGACCCAGTACTTC
TRBV5-6,few,TRBJ2-5,TRBD2,CASSPGSSGGPLETQYF,TGTGCCAGCAGCCCTGGTAGTAGCGGGGGGCCTTTGGAGACCCAGTACTTC
TRBV12-3/TRBV12-4,few,TRBJ2-1,-,CASSPPEDEQFF,TGTGCCAGCAGTCCCCCCGAGGATGAGCAGTTCTTC
TRBV3-1,-,TRBJ1-4,-,CASSQVQGGIEKLFF,TGTGCCAGCAGCCAAGTCCAGGGCGGTATAGAAAAACTGTTTTTT
TRBV9,-,TRBJ1-1,TRBD1,CASAQGGLNTEAFF,TGTGCCAGCGCACAGGGGGGGCTGAACACTGAAGCTTTCTTT
TRBV7-2,few,TRBJ2-5,TRBD2,CASSRGLAGARTQYF,TGTGCCAGCAGCCGAGGACTAGCGGGTGCACGGACCCAGTACTTC
TRBV20-1,-,TRBJ1-5,-,CSAGTSNQPQHF,TGCAGTGCTGGGACTAGCAATCAGCCCCAGCATTTT
TRBV20-1,-,TRBJ1-6,TRBD1,CSAQMSGQGSPLHF,TGCAGTGCTCAAATGTCGGGACAGGGTTCACCCCTCCACTTT
TRBV20-1,-,TRBJ2-5,-,CSARRGGAGETQYF,TGCAGTGCTAGAAGAGGTGGTGCAGGAGAGACCCAGTACTTC
TRBV6-5,few,TRBJ2-3,-,CASSPDPRQVDTQYF,TGTGCCAGCAGTCCGGACCCCCGGCAGGTAGATACGCAGTATTTT
TRBV5-1,-,TRBJ2-3,TRBD2,CASSKGLAGFTDTQYF,TGCGCCAGCAGCAAGGGACTAGCGGGGTTCACAGATACGCAGTATTTT
TRBV3-1,few,TRBJ2-1,-,CASSQPDRDNEQFF,TGTGCCAGCAGCCAACCCGACCGAGACAATGAGCAGTTCTTC
TRBV12-3/TRBV12-4,many,TRBJ2-7,TRBD1,CASSFRAGTADTYEQYF,TGTGCCAGCAGTTTCCGAGCCGGGACAGCCGACACCTACGAGCAGTACTTC
TRBV4-1,many,TRBJ1-1,-,CASKRLGGSTEAFF,TGCGCCAGCAAACGTCTGGGCGGGTCTACTGAAGCTTTCTTT
TRBV5-1,many,TRBJ2-3,TRBD1,CASSIGTGSDTQYF,TGCGCCAGCAGCATTGGGACAGGTTCAGATACGCAGTATTTT
TRBV4-1,many,TRBJ2-1,TRBD2,CASRPSGGNNEQFF,TGCGCCAGCAGACCTAGCGGGGGGAACAATGAGCAGTTCTTC
TRBV4-2,-,TRBJ1-4,-,CATGPGTANEKLFF,TGTGCCACTGGGCCCGGGACCGCAAATGAAAAACTGTTTTTT